The present T cell receptor beta chain was sequenced within a study of neurological immune-mediated disorders. This clonotype appeared a few times. Its antigen is undetermined. A much larger clone lies a single base off, so this may be a read error. Overall study results and limits: There was no clinical or MRI feature that showed an association with the multiple sclerosis repertoire cluster. A possible signature was seen in one related-CDR3 cluster, into which phylogenetic grouping placed the repertoires of 18 of 34 multiple sclerosis patients. The level of TCR clonal expansion was highest in patients with HTLV-1-associated myelopathy and lowest in multiple sclerosis, where it fell below the level seen in healthy controls.

MiXCR, applied by TCRdb to the 5' RACE reads, yields one record per CDR3 protein. The repertoire consists of 45,000 to 65,000 distinct CDR3 sequences, with over 3% occurring once and the leading ten covering about 6%. The CDR3 contains 15 residues. Germline lookup yields CDR1 SGHTA and CDR2 FQGNSA. V lost 3 bases, J lost 0 bases, and 3 bases stayed unmatched. Sequencing was carried out using PBMCs. This chain uses TRBV7-2 with TRBJ2-5; 8 nucleotides line up with TRBD2. The sequence was obtained from a man aged 35-49 years with multiple sclerosis. The CDR3 here is CASSLRGENQETQYF. The CDR3 region has the DNA TGTGCCAGCAGCTTGCGGGGGGAAAACCAAGAGACCCAGTACTTC. Drawing the rest from reference TRBV7-2 and TRBJ2-5, the complete variable domain is GAGVSQSPSNKVTEKGKDVELRCDPISGHTALYWYRQSLGQGLEFLIYFQGNSAPDKSGLPSDRFSAERTGGSVSTLTIQRTQQEDSAVYLCASSLRGENQETQYFGPGTRLLVL.